The T cell receptor beta chain under discussion was sequenced for a study of T cell changes during pregnancy in multiple sclerosis. Clones were read by immunoSEQ multiplex PCR, and TCRdb kept only the in-frame ones, dropping some. The table records tens of thousands of clones, 90% to 95% of them present only once. This clone has only a few counts. The CDR3 is 14 amino acids. Between the trimmed V and J ends, which lost 7 bases and 0 bases, there was a span of 12 bases. Germline V gene lookup returns CDR1 WSHSY and CDR2 SAAADI. The chain employs TRBV10-2 and TRBJ1-1; tentatively, D is TRBD1 (6 bases). The sequenced sample was CD4+ T cells from peripheral blood mononuclear cells, obtained before pregnancy. The receptor comes from a female donor with multiple sclerosis, enrolled in a pregnancy study. This CDR3 is CASKDRNMNTEAFF. The CDR3 nucleotides are TGCGCCAGCAAAGACAGGAACATGAACACTGAAGCTTTCTTT.